The clone carrying this T cell receptor (beta chain) was picked up a small number of times. The table came from immunoSEQ multiplex PCR; TCRdb's copy has only in-frame clones and leaves some out. The sample includes 400,000 or so clones, around 87% of them seen just once. Cohorts were assigned according to the clinical history that participants reported. The data belong to a study of blood T cell repertoires in COVID-19. The overall study: T cells, B-cell-depleted T cells, or PBMCs supplied cDNA or gDNA.

The CDR3 runs to 17 residues. The V and J ends lost 5 bases and 6 bases respectively, with 20 bases between them. CDR1 is SGHTA and CDR2 is FQGNSA in the germline V gene. The sequenced sample was PBMCs or T cells enriched from blood (not recorded which). This chain uses TRBV7-2 with TRBJ1-6, with a tentative D call TRBD1 (5 bases). The clonotype was recovered from a man aged 40-49 years in a cohort exposed to, infected with or recovered from COVID-19 (not recorded which). The DNA for the CDR3 is TGTGCCAGCAGCCCTAGAGCCAAGGGGACTCCTAATTCACCCCTCCACTTT. This translates into CASSPRAKGTPNSPLHF.